Below, 13 T cell receptor beta chains from the same sample are listed, as sequenced in a study of T cell responses to AZD1222 COVID-19 vaccine. Sequencing was performed with immunoSEQ multiplex PCR; in TCRdb, only in-frame clones are kept and a portion is missing. The profile shows 170,000 or so clones, about nine tenths of them singletons. This sample comprised peripheral blood, obtained on day 0 of AZD1222 vaccination. Receptors originate from an adult in good health.

V and J are TRBV12-3 or TRBV12-4 and TRBJ2-7, with 8 bases matching TRBD1. The CDR3 loop spans 12 amino acids. Trimming took 6 bases from V and 5 from J; bases not matched to a gene: 3. CDR3 amino acids: CASRRTGNEQYF. The CDR3 nucleotides are TGTGCCAGCAGAAGGACAGGGAACGAGCAGTACTTC.

The J gene is TRBJ1-1, the V gene TRBV29-1; 7 bases map to TRBD1. The CDR3 consists of 14 residues. Germline CDR1 reads SQVTM; CDR2 reads ANQGSEA. The V and J ends lost 0 bases and 5 bases, in that order; junction bases with no gene match: 6. The CDR3 sequence is CSVEDRGKGTEAFF. In nucleotides, the CDR3 is TGCAGCGTTGAAGACAGGGGGAAGGGGACTGAAGCTTTCTTT.

The CDR3 loop reads CASSLLAGPYEQYF. In nucleotides, the CDR3 is TGTGCCAGCAGCTTACTAGCGGGACCCTACGAGCAGTACTTC. The gene calls are TRBV7-2 and TRBJ2-7, with 9 bases that match TRBD2. V lost 2 bases and J lost 2; bases outside the gene matches: 1. The CDR3 loop spans 14 amino acids. Germline CDR1 SGHTA, CDR2 FQGNSA. Looking up the rest from reference TRBV7-2 and TRBJ2-7 gives the full variable domain: GAGVSQSPSNKVTEKGKDVELRCDPISGHTALYWYRQSLGQGLEFLIYFQGNSAPDKSGLPSDRFSAERTGGSVSTLTIQRTQQEDSAVYLCASSLLAGPYEQYFGPGTRLTVT.

This chain joins TRBV6-1 and TRBJ1-6; D gene ambiguous. The germline V gene has CDR1 MNHNS and CDR2 SASEGT. This CDR3 contains 13 residues. V was trimmed by 3 bases and J by 7 bases, leaving 7 bases between them. The CDR3 spells CASSDLPNSPLHF. CDR3 bases: TGTGCCAGCAGTGATCTCCCGAATTCACCCCTCCACTTT.

The chain has TRBV5-1 and TRBJ2-1; 12 bases fit TRBD2. The V gene end was trimmed by 0 bases and the J gene end by 8 bases; junction bases not matched to a gene: 9. This CDR3 is 17 amino acids long. The germline V gene encodes CDR1 SGHRS and CDR2 YFSETQ. CDR3 DNA sequence: TGCGCCAGCAGCTTGGTGGCTAGCGGGAGGGCCGGGGATGAGCAGTTCTTC. Its protein product is CASSLVASGRAGDEQFF. Looking up the rest from reference TRBV5-1 and TRBJ2-1 gives the full variable domain: KAGVTQTPRYLIKTRGQQVTLSCSPISGHRSVSWYQQTPGQGLQFLFEYFSETQRNKGNFPGRFSGRQFSNSRSEMNVSTLELGDSALYLCASSLVASGRAGDEQFFGPGTRLTVL.

The V call is TRBV19, the J call TRBJ1-2; 7 bases align to TRBD1. Germline assignment: CDR1 LNHDA and CDR2 SQIVND (reference sequence). CDR3 length: 13 residues. The J segment lost 8 bases and the V segment lost 6 bases, leaving 9 bases of the junction unmatched. The DNA of the CDR3 is TGTGCCAGTAGAGATGAGGGGGCGAGGGGCTACACCTTC. Translation: CASRDEGARGYTF. Using reference TRBV19 and TRBJ1-2 for the parts outside the CDR3, the full variable domain is DGGITQSPKYLFRKEGQNVTLSCEQNLNHDAMYWYRQDPGQGLRLIYYSQIVNDFQKGDIAEGYSVSREKKESFPLTVTSAQKNPTAFYLCASRDEGARGYTFGSGTRLTVV.

The rearrangement links TRBV3-1 (or the pseudogene TRBV3-2) to TRBJ1-2, with no clear D. Trimming left V 0 bases short and J 2 bases short, with 7 bases between. The CDR3 sequence is 14 residues long. CDR1 LGHDT and CDR2 YNNKEL come from the germline V gene (reference sequence). The CDR3 loop is CASSQEVNNYGYTF. The CDR3 DNA follows: TGTGCCAGCAGCCAAGAGGTAAACAACTATGGCTACACCTTC.

Here the CDR3 reads CATGQTYEQYF. CDR3 nucleotides: TGTGCCACCGGACAGACTTACGAGCAGTACTTC. V and J are TRBV6-5 and TRBJ2-7; a possible D gene is TRBD1 (6 bases). This CDR3 is 11 amino acids long. The V end was cut by 10 bases, the J end by 4 bases, with 11 bases between. The germline V gene has CDR1 MNHEY and CDR2 SVGAGI.

This chain uses TRBV5-1 with TRBJ1-1; 11 bases line up with TRBD1. V was clipped by 0 bases and J by 5 bases; unmatched bases: 6. Germline V gene lookup returns CDR1 SGHRS and CDR2 YFSETQ. The length of the CDR3 is 16 residues. CDR3 bases: TGCGCCAGCAGCTTGGTTTGGACAGGGGGCAAGACTGAAGCTTTCTTT. This gives the protein CASSLVWTGGKTEAFF.

This clone was observed a single time. The chain is built from TRBV7-3 and TRBJ1-1, with 7 bases matching TRBD1. The CDR3 spans 13 residues. Germline assignment: CDR1 SGHTA and CDR2 FQGTGA. Trimming cost V 3 bases and J 4 bases; bases outside gene matches: 2. The CDR3 protein is CASSLYRGTEAFF. DNA of the CDR3: TGTGCCAGCAGCTTGTACAGGGGCACTGAAGCTTTCTTT. Looking up the rest from reference TRBV7-3 and TRBJ1-1 gives the full variable domain: GAGVSQTPSNKVTEKGKYVELRCDPISGHTALYWYRQSLGQGPEFLIYFQGTGAADDSGLPNDRFFAVRPEGSVSTLKIQRTERGDSAVYLCASSLYRGTEAFFGQGTRLTVV.

This chain uses TRBV7-8 with TRBJ1-2, with TRBD1 matching over 9 bases. This CDR3 has 14 amino acids. With V trimmed by 5 bases and J by 1 base, 2 bases remained unmatched. Germline-derived CDR1 and CDR2 are SGHVS and FQNEAQ. CDR3 bases: TGTGCCAGCAGCCTGGGACAGGGTAACTATGGCTACACCTTC. Its translation: CASSLGQGNYGYTF.

This chain connects TRBV5-5 to TRBJ2-1, with unresolved D. Germline CDR1 SGHKS, CDR2 YYEKEE (reference sequence). The CDR3 covers 14 residues. Between the trimmed V and J ends, which lost 1 base and 5 bases, there was a span of 10 bases. Written as DNA, the CDR3 is TGTGCCAGCAGCTTGATACTGTTGGACAATGAGCAGTTCTTC. It specifies CASSLILLDNEQFF.

The gene calls are TRBV6-5 and TRBJ2-7, with TRBD2 identical over 9 bases. Germline assignment: CDR1 MNHEY and CDR2 SVGAGI. The CDR3 is 15 amino acids. The V segment lost 6 bases and the J segment 3 bases; nucleotides outside the gene matches: 9. CDR3: CASSRLGTSIYEQYF. CDR3 DNA: TGTGCCAGCAGCCGACTGGGGACTAGCATCTACGAGCAGTACTTC.